Listed here are 23 T cell receptor beta chains from one sample, sequenced in a study of Graves' ophthalmopathy and Graves' hyperthyroidism. RNA transcripts were the template, and TCR beta CDR3 regions were amplified from them. HTBI primers primed a first-round RT-PCR, and a second-round multiplex PCR followed. Each CDR3 protein gets one entry after TCRdb re-called the multiplex PCR reads with MiXCR. The table shows 650,000 to 900,000 distinct CDR3 sequences, with approximately 40% occurring only once. Sample: peripheral blood. These TCRs come from an adult man with Graves' ophthalmopathy.

This clonotype has just a few counts. The rearrangement links TRBV5-4 to TRBJ2-7; TRBD1 is a possible D gene (5 bases). CDR3 size: 15 residues. CDR1 SGHNT and CDR2 YYREEE come from the germline V gene (reference sequence). V was clipped by 5 bases and J by 2 bases, with 17 bases between them. CDR3 region: CASSFGRGGAYEQYF. The CDR3 DNA is TGTGCCAGCAGTTTTGGAAGGGGCGGTGCCTACGAGCAGTACTTC.

This chain uses TRBV29-1 with TRBJ1-1, with 9 bases aligning to TRBD1. Germline V gene data show CDR1 as SQVTM and CDR2 as ANQGSEA. The CDR3 extends over 14 amino acids. The CDR3 DNA is TGCAGTGCTAGAGGGGGACAGGGTGGGACTGAAGCTTTCTTT. Its protein product is CSARGGQGGTEAFF. The full variable domain, with the rest looked up from reference TRBV29-1 and TRBJ1-1, is SAVISQKPSRDICQRGTSLTIQCQVDSQVTMMFWYRQQPGQSLTLIATANQGSEATYESGFVIDKFPISRPNLTFSTLTVSNMSPEDSSIYLCSARGGQGGTEAFFGQGTRLTVV.

To note about this clonotype: This sequence may be a read error, since a much larger clone differs from it by one base. The chain employs TRBV24-1 and TRBJ1-5; 7 bases fit TRBD1. From germline, CDR1 is KGHDR and CDR2 SFDVKD. The length of the CDR3 is 16 residues. The V and J ends lost 6 bases and 3 bases, in that order; junction bases with no gene match: 10. This CDR3 is CATSYSRDSVNQPQHF. The CDR3 DNA follows: TGTGCCACCAGTTACTCGCGGGACAGCGTCAATCAGCCCCAGCATTTT.

V usage is TRBV27 and J usage is TRBJ2-7; no reliable D call. Per germline, CDR1 MNHEY and CDR2 SMNVEV (reference sequence). This CDR3 spans 14 amino acids. Deletions cut 0 bases from V and 11 bases from J, with 17 bases between. CDR3 residues: CASSLSRMGSKEYF. Written as DNA, the CDR3 is TGTGCCAGCAGTTTATCCAGAATGGGGTCGAAGGAGTACTTC.

This sequence joins TRBV15 and TRBJ2-2; the D is unclear. Germline V CDR1 and CDR2: LNHNV, YYDKDF (reference sequence). With 3 bases removed from V and 2 bases from J, the gap between germline ends came to 10 bases. This CDR3 has 15 amino acids. The CDR3 coding sequence is TGTGCCACCAGCAGTTACAGACACAACACCGGGGAGCTGTTTTTT. Protein: CATSSYRHNTGELFF. The full variable domain, with the rest looked up from reference TRBV15 and TRBJ2-2, is DAMVIQNPRYQVTQFGKPVTLSCSQTLNHNVMYWYQQKSSQAPKLLFHYYDKDFNNEADTPDNFQSRRPNTSFCFLDIRSPGLGDTAMYLCATSSYRHNTGELFFGEGSRLTVL.

This chain links TRBV2 with TRBJ2-7; no clear D gene. V was pared by 1 base and J by 3 bases, with 13 bases between. The CDR3 covers 15 residues. Germline V gene lookup returns CDR1 SNHLY and CDR2 FYNNEI. CDR3 nucleotide sequence: TGTGCCAGCAGTGAAGGTAGGGAACGGATCTACGAGCAGTACTTC. Its translation: CASSEGRERIYEQYF.

Remarks on this clonotype: One end of the junction fails to match germline, which may point to a read error. V gene TRBV7-9 combines with J gene TRBJ1-1; 7 bases fit TRBD1. Germline V gives CDR1 SEHNR, CDR2 FQNEAQ (reference sequence). The CDR3 is 15 residues long. The CDR3 reads CASRPRTGARTEAFF. The CDR3 region has the DNA TGCGCCAGCAGGCCAAGAACAGGGGCCAGGACTGAAGCTTTCTTT.

This clonotype was found once. A much larger clone differs by one base, so this may be a read error. J is TRBJ2-5 and V is TRBV2; 8 nucleotides line up with TRBD1. Germline CDR1 SNHLY, CDR2 FYNNEI. The CDR3 consists of 16 residues. V lost 1 base, J lost 4 bases, and 8 bases stayed unmatched. CDR3 residues: CASSEEAGQGRETQYF. The CDR3 DNA is TGTGCCAGCAGTGAAGAAGCAGGACAGGGTCGAGAGACCCAGTACTTC.

The J gene is TRBJ2-5, the V gene TRBV20-1; possibly TRBD1 for D (6 bases). Germline loops: CDR1 DFQATT, CDR2 SNEGSKA (reference sequence). The ends were cut back, 6 bases at V and 1 base at J, with 15 bases in the middle. The CDR3 extends over 14 amino acids. CDR3 nucleotide sequence: TGCAGTGCCCTGATGGGGGACACCCAAGAGACCCAGTACTTC. It yields the protein CSALMGDTQETQYF.

This clonotype was observed at least ten times. V and J are TRBV5-8 and TRBJ2-7; 11 positions match TRBD1. V lost 4 bases and J lost 7; bases outside the gene matches: 4. CDR1 is SGHTS and CDR2 is YDEGEE in the germline V gene. This CDR3 contains 13 residues. The CDR3 reads CASSRDRGEEQYF. The DNA for the CDR3 is TGTGCCAGCAGCCGGGACAGGGGGGAAGAGCAGTACTTC. Variable domain in full (rest from reference TRBV5-8 and TRBJ2-7): EAGVTQSPTHLIKTRGQQATLRCSPISGHTSVYWYQQALGLGLQFLLWYDEGEERNRGNFPPRFSGRQFPNYSSELNVNALELEDSALYLCASSRDRGEEQYFGPGTRLTVT.

A word on this clonotype: One end of the junction does not line up with germline, which may come from a read error. The chain uses TRBV10-2 and TRBJ1-5; perhaps TRBD1 as D (5 bases). CDR3 length equals 15 residues. Germline CDR1 is WSHSY and CDR2 is SAAADI. CDR3 amino acids: CASSPRLGTGQPQHF. DNA of the CDR3: TGTGCCAGCAGTCCCCGTCTGGGGACCGGGCAGCCCCAGCATTTT.

This chain connects TRBV10-1 to TRBJ2-7; no definite D call. Per germline, CDR1 WNHNN and CDR2 SYGVQD (reference sequence). This CDR3 is 15 amino acids long. With 0 bases removed from V and 1 base from J, the gap between germline ends came to 10 bases. The CDR3 nucleotides are TGCGCCAGCAGTGAGTCAGGCGGAGATTCCTACGAGCAGTACTTC. It codes for CASSESGGDSYEQYF.

This chain joins TRBV20-1 and TRBJ1-4; D is unclear. The CDR3 contains 17 residues. Germline V gene data show CDR1 as DFQATT and CDR2 as SNEGSKA (reference sequence). The V and J ends lost 3 bases and 0 bases respectively, with 17 bases between them. This CDR3 reads CSASRVVGPATNEKLFF. The CDR3 DNA sequence: TGCAGTGCTAGCCGGGTGGTAGGGCCAGCAACTAATGAAAAACTGTTTTTT.

This clonotype has at least ten counts. The rearrangement links TRBV20-1 to TRBJ2-5, with a weak D call TRBD1 (5 bases). This CDR3 is 15 amino acids long. The V gene's germline CDR1 is DFQATT and CDR2 SNEGSKA (reference sequence). V lost 0 bases to trimming and J lost 5 bases, with 16 bases between them. This chain's CDR3 is CSARDGRVPQETQYF. The CDR3 DNA is TGCAGTGCTAGAGATGGCAGGGTCCCTCAGGAGACCCAGTACTTC.

This clonotype was counted once. Given a much more abundant clone one base away, this may be a read error. CDR3 DNA: TGTGCCACCAGAGTAGGACAGTATAATCAGCCCCAGCATTTT. Its translation is CATRVGQYNQPQHF. The chain uses TRBV24-1 and TRBJ1-5, with D possibly being TRBD1 (6 bases). There are 14 residues in the CDR3. V was cut by 7 bases and J by 4 bases, with 13 bases left in between. The germline gives CDR1 KGHDR, CDR2 SFDVKD.

This clonotype was seen only a few times. The rearrangement joins TRBV19 to TRBJ2-7; D may correspond to TRBD1 or TRBD2 (5 bases each). CDR1 is LNHDA, CDR2 SQIVND, per germline (reference sequence). The CDR3 is 14 residues long. Between the trimmed V and J ends, which lost 5 bases and 6 bases, there was a span of 17 bases. This CDR3 reads CASSSGTSRVEQYF. The CDR3 DNA follows: TGTGCCAGTAGTTCAGGGACGAGTAGGGTCGAGCAGTACTTC.

The J gene is TRBJ2-5, the V gene TRBV2; TRBD2 might be the D (6 bases). V lost 8 bases and J lost 4, with 20 bases in between. Germline CDR1 is SNHLY and CDR2 is FYNNEI. The length of the CDR3 is 15 residues. CDR3 DNA sequence: TGTGCCAGCGATCTCGGGAGTGGCTCTGGAGAGACCCAGTACTTC. This translates into CASDLGSGSGETQYF.

This clonotype was found a few times. The rearrangement uses TRBV19 and TRBJ1-1; unclear D gene. Trimming took 2 bases from V and 1 from J, leaving 8 bases between them. This CDR3 is built from 14 residues. Per the germline V gene, CDR1 is LNHDA and CDR2 is SQIVND (reference sequence). DNA for the CDR3: TGTGCCAGTAGTATACAAGTTGCGAACACTGAAGCTTTCTTT. This translates into CASSIQVANTEAFF. Combining the CDR3 with reference TRBV19 and TRBJ1-1 gives the whole variable domain DGGITQSPKYLFRKEGQNVTLSCEQNLNHDAMYWYRQDPGQGLRLIYYSQIVNDFQKGDIAEGYSVSREKKESFPLTVTSAQKNPTAFYLCASSIQVANTEAFFGQGTRLTVV.

This clonotype was observed at least ten times. The chain couples TRBV7-8 to TRBJ1-2, with D uncertain. The CDR3 spans 13 residues. Germline V gene sequence: CDR1 SGHVS, CDR2 FQNEAQ. Trimming removed 5 bases at V and 6 bases at J, with 13 bases between. CDR3 DNA sequence: TGTGCCAGCAGCCAAGATCGGGCAAATGGCTACACCTTC. This encodes CASSQDRANGYTF.

The chain couples TRBV10-3 to TRBJ2-5; D tentatively reads TRBD1 or TRBD2 (6 bases each). The CDR3 length is 13 residues. The germline CDR1 and CDR2 sequences are ENHRY and SYGVKD. The CDR3 is CARRGGGIETQYF. DNA for the CDR3: TGTGCTAGAAGAGGGGGAGGTATAGAGACCCAGTACTTC.

V gene TRBV7-9 combines with J gene TRBJ2-2; D unresolved. Germline values: CDR1 SEHNR, CDR2 FQNEAQ (reference sequence). Trimming left V 2 bases short and J 5 bases short, with 9 bases between. This CDR3 contains 14 residues. The CDR3 DNA reads TGTGCCAGCAGCTTAATTGTAGAGACCGGGGAGCTGTTTTTT. Its translation: CASSLIVETGELFF.

The chain couples TRBV2 to TRBJ1-3; possible D gene TRBD1, 6 bases. The V gene lost 5 bases and the J gene lost 3 bases, with 26 bases spanning the gap. This CDR3 region has 19 residues. CDR1 SNHLY and CDR2 FYNNEI come from the germline V gene. Written as DNA, the CDR3 is TGTGCCAGCAGTTACGGAGGGGGGGGGACACCAACATATGGAAACACCATATATTTT. This encodes CASSYGGGGTPTYGNTIYF.

The count of this clonotype is one. CDR3 DNA: TGTGCCAGCAGTTCCCCGGACGGGTCCTACGAGCAGTACTTC. This encodes CASSSPDGSYEQYF. The rearrangement joins TRBV7-9 to TRBJ2-7; D is unclear. This CDR3 comprises 14 residues. V dropped 6 bases and J dropped 1 base, with 13 bases sitting between them. Germline V gene sequence: CDR1 SEHNR, CDR2 FQNEAQ (reference sequence).